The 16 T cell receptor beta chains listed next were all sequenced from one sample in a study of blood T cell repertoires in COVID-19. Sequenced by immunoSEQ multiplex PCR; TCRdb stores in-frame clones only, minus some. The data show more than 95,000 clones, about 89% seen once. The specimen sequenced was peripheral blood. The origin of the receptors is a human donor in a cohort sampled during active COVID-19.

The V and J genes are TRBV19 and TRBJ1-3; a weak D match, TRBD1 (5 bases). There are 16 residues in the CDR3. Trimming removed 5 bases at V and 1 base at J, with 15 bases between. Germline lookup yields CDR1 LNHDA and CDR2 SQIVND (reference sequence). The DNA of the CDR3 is TGTGCCAGTAGTCTCCGGACACCCAATTCTGGAAACACCATATATTTT. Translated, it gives CASSLRTPNSGNTIYF.

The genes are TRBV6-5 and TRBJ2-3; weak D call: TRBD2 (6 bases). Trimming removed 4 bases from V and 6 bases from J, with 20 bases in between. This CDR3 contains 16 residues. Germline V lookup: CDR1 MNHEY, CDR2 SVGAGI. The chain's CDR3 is CASSFYRLDRSDTQYF. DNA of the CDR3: TGTGCCAGCAGTTTTTATCGACTAGATCGCTCGGATACGCAGTATTTT.

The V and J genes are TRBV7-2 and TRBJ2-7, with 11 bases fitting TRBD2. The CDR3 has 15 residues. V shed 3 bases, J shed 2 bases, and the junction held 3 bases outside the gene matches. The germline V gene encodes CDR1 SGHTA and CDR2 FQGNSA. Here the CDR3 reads CASSFLAGGPYEQYF. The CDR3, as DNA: TGTGCCAGCAGCTTCCTAGCGGGGGGTCCCTACGAGCAGTACTTC.

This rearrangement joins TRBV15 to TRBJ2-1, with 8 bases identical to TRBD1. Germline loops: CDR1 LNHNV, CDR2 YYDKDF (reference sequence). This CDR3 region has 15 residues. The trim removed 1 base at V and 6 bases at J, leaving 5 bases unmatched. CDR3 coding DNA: TGTGCCACCAGCAGAGGACAGGGGTTTGGCAATGAGCAGTTCTTC. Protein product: CATSRGQGFGNEQFF.

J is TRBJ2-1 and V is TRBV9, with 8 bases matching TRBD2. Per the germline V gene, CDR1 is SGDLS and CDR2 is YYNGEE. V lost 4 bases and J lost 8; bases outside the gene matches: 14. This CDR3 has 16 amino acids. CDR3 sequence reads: CASSPSGGSGFDEQFF. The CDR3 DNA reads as TGTGCCAGCAGCCCGAGCGGGGGTAGCGGGTTCGATGAGCAGTTCTTC.

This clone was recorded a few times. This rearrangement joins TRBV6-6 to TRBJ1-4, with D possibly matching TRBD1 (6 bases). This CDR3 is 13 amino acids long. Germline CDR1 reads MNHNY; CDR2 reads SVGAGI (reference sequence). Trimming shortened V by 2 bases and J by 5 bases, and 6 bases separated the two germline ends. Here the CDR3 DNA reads TGTGCCAGCAGTTACAGGGGGAATGAAAAACTGTTTTTT. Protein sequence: CASSYRGNEKLFF.

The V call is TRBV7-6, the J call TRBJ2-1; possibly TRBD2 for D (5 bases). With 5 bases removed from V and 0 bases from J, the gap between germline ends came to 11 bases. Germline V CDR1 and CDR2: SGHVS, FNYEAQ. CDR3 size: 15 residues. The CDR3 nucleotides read TGTGCCAGCAGCCGAACTAGAAGCTCCTACAATGAGCAGTTCTTC. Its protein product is CASSRTRSSYNEQFF.

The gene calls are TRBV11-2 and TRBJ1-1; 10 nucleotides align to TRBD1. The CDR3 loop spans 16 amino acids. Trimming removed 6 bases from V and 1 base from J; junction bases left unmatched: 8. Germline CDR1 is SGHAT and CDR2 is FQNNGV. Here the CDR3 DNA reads TGTGCCAGCAGTCCAGGACAGGGGGGCAGGAACACTGAAGCTTTCTTT. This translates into CASSPGQGGRNTEAFF.

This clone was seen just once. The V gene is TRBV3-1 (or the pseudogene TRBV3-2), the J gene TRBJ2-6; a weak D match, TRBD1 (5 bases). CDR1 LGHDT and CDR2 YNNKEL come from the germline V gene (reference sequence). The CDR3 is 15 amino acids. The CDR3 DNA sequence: TGTGTTTGCAAGTGTGGGGCCTCTGGGGCCAACGTCCTGACTTTC. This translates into CVCKCGASGANVLTF.

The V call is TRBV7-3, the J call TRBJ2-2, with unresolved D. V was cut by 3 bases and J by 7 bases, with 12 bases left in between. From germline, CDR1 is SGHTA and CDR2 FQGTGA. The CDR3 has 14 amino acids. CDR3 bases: TGTGCCAGCAGCTTTTCTAGTAATAGCGGGGAGCTGTTTTTT. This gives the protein CASSFSSNSGELFF.

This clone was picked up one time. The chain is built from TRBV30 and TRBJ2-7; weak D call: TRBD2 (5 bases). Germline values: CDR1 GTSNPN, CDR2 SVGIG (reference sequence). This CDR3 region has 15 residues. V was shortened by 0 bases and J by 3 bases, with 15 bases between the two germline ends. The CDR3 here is CAWSVTGNSDYEQYF. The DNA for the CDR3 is TGTGCCTGGAGTGTAACCGGGAACAGTGACTACGAGCAGTACTTC.

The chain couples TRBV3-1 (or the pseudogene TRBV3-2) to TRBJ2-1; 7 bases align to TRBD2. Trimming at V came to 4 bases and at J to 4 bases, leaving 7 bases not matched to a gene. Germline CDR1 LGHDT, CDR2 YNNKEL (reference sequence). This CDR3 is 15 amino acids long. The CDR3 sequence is CASSLDRLAYNEQFF. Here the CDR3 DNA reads TGTGCCAGCAGCCTCGATAGACTAGCTTACAATGAGCAGTTCTTC.

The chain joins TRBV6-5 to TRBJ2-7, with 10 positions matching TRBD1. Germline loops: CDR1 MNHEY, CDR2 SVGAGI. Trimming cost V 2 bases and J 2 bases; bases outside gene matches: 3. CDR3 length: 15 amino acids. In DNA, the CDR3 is TGTGCCAGCAGTTACGGGACAGGGGTTACCTACGAGCAGTACTTC. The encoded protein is CASSYGTGVTYEQYF.

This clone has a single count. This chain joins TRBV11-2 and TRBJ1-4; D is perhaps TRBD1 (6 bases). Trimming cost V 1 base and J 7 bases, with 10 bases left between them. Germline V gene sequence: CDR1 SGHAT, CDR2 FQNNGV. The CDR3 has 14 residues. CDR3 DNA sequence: TGTGCCAGCAGCTTAGGCAACAGGGCTGAAAAACTGTTTTTT. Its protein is CASSLGNRAEKLFF.

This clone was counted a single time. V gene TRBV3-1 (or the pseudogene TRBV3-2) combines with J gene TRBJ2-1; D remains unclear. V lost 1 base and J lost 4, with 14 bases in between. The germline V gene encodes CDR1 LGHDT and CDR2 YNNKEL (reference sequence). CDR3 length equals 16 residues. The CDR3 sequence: CASSQAWSELYNEQFF. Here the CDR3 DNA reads TGTGCCAGCAGCCAAGCTTGGTCAGAACTATACAATGAGCAGTTCTTC.

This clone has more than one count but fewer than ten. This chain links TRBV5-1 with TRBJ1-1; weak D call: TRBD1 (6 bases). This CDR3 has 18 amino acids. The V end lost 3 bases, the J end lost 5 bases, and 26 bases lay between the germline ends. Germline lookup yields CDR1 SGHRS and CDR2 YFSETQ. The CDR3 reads CASSSYRSFETGPTEAFF. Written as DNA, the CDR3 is TGCGCCAGCAGCTCATACCGGTCCTTCGAGACAGGACCAACTGAAGCTTTCTTT.